This TCR beta chain emerged from a study of blood T cell repertoires in COVID-19. CDR1 and CDR2 (germline): LNHDA, SQIVND (reference sequence). CDR3 size: 12 residues. The V gene lost 7 bases and the J gene lost 4 bases, with 10 bases spanning the gap. Here immunoSEQ multiplex PCR was the method, and the copy in TCRdb shows in-frame clones only, minus some. The table lists 130,000 to 150,000 clones, 75% to 90% of them singletons. The V call is TRBV19, the J call TRBJ2-5, with D possibly being TRBD2 (5 bases). The receptor's source is a woman between 55 and 75 years old with COVID-19, enrolled during active disease. The source material was peripheral blood. The CDR3 DNA is TGTGCCAGTACAGGCCGGGGAGAGACCCAGTACTTC. Translated, it gives CASTGRGETQYF.